This T cell receptor (beta chain) comes out of a study of blood T cell repertoires in COVID-19. Study overall: Sources were T cells, B-cell-depleted T cells, or PBMCs; the material itself was cDNA or gDNA.

The CDR3 covers 14 residues. Germline CDR1 and CDR2: SGHDN and FVKESK. The V and J ends lost 0 bases and 4 bases respectively, with 9 bases between them. Profiling relied on immunoSEQ multiplex PCR, and the TCRdb table lists in-frame clones only, not all of them. The data show fewer than 300,000 clones, around nine tenths seen once. Sequences were obtained from PBMCs or T cells enriched from blood (not recorded which). The sequence derives from a woman aged 25 to 39 who had recovered from COVID-19. The chain carries TRBV14 and TRBJ2-5, with D hard to call. The CDR3: CASSQDLSRETQYF. CDR3 nucleotide sequence: TGTGCCAGCAGCCAAGATCTTAGTCGAGAGACCCAGTACTTC.